This TCR beta chain was identified during a study of cytomegalovirus exposure and HLA in healthy donors. Study-level background: The 100 to 150 validation repertoires were reported in a later analysis to have been generated on the same platform as the 666 first-cohort repertoires.

Trimming removed 5 bases from V and 3 bases from J; junction bases left unmatched: 10. The CDR3 covers 16 residues. From germline, CDR1 is SGDLS and CDR2 YYNGEE. The repertoire was sequenced with immunoSEQ multiplex PCR; TCRdb's copy has only in-frame clones and lacks some. The data show over 200,000 clones, around nine tenths seen once. Concerning this clone itself: What it binds is not known.

General observations from the study: It was fewer than 200 TCR beta chains that were listed as cytomegalovirus-associated. Generally TCR sequences proved uncommon, though certain public TCRs appeared in numerous donors.

This TCR was recovered from a woman between 18 and 29 years old in good health and CMV-seronegative. V is TRBV9 and J is TRBJ2-7; TRBD2 matches 11 bases. The sample consisted of PBMCs. CDR3 sequence reads: CASSARGTSGYYEQYF. The CDR3 coding sequence is TGTGCCAGCAGTGCCCGAGGGACTAGCGGATACTACGAGCAGTACTTC.